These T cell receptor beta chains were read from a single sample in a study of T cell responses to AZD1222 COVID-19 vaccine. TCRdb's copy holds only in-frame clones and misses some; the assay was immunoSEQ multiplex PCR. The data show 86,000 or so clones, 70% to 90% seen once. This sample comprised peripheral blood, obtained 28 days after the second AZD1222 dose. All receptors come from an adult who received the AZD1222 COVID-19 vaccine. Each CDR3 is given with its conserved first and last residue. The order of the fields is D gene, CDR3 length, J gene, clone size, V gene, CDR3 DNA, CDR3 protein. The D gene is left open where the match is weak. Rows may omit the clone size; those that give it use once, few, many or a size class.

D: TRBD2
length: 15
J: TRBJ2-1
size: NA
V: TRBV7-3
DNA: TGTGCCAGCAGCTTAGGGACTAGCGGGAGCGATGAGCAGTTCTTC
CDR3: CASSLGTSGSDEQFF

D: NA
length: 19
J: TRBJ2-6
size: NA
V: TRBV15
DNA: TGTGCCACCAGCAGAGATCCGGCAGGGCTCGGCTCTGGGGCCAACGTCCTGACTTTC
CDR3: CATSRDPAGLGSGANVLTF

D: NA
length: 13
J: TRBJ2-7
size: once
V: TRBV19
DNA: TGTGCCAGTAGTCCCCGGTCGGGGGTCGAGCAGTACTTC
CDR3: CASSPRSGVEQYF

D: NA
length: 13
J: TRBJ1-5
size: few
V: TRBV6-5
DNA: TGTGCCAGCAGTTACGGCGGGAACCAGCCCCAGCATTTT
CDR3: CASSYGGNQPQHF

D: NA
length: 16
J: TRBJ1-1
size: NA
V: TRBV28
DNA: TGTGCCAGCAGGCTGGGGTTGGGGGGGAAGAACACTGAAGCTTTCTTT
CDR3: CASRLGLGGKNTEAFF

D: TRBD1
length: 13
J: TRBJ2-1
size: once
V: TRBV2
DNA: TGTGCCAGCCGGGACAGCTTTCTTTATGAGCAGTTCTTC
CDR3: CASRDSFLYEQFF

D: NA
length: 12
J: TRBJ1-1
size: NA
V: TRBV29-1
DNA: TGCAGCGTTGAAACCCGGGGTGGCGGGGCTTTCTTT
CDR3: CSVETRGGGAFF

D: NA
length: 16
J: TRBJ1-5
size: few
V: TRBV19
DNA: TGTGCCAGTAGTATAGGGACCCTTCAAGGCAATCAGCCCCAGCATTTT
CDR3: CASSIGTLQGNQPQHF

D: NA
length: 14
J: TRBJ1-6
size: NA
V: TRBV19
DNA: TGTGCCAGTAGTATAGGGACGGATAATTCACCCCTCCACTTT
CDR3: CASSIGTDNSPLHF

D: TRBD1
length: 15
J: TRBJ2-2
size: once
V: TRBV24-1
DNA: TGTGCCACCAGGAAAGGGACAGGGGTGCCCGGGGAGCTGTTTTTT
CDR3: CATRKGTGVPGELFF

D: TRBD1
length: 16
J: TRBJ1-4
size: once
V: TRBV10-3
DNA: TGTGCCATCAGTGACGGACAGGGTAGCACTAATGAAAAACTGTTTTTT
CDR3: CAISDGQGSTNEKLFF

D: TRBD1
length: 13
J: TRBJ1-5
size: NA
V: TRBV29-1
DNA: TGCAGCGTGGAGACAGGGGGCCGGCAGCCCCAGCATTTT
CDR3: CSVETGGRQPQHF

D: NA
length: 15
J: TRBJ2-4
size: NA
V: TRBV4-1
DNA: TGCGCCAGCAGCCAACGGACGGTGGGGGAAAACATTCAGTACTTC
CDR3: CASSQRTVGENIQYF

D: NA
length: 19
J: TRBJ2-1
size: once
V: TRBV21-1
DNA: TGTGCCAGCAGCCTAAACCCTGGACAGTGGGTTGAGTCCTACAATGAGCAGTTCTTC
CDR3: CASSLNPGQWVESYNEQFF

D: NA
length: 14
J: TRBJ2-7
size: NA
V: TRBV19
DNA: TGTGCCAGTAAGGGAAGAGGGGACTCCTACGAGCAGTACTTC
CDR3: CASKGRGDSYEQYF

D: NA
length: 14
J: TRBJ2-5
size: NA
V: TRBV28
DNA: TGTGCCAGCAGACCCAGGGGGGGCGGAAAGACCCAGTACTTC
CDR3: CASRPRGGGKTQYF

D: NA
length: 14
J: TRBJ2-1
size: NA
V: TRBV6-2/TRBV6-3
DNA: TGTGCCAGCAGTTACCTTGGGGGCCTGAACGGGCAGTTCTTC
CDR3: CASSYLGGLNGQFF

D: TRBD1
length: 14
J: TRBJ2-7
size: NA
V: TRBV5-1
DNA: TGCGCCAGCAGCCCGGGACAGGGGGCCTACGAGCAGTACTTC
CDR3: CASSPGQGAYEQYF

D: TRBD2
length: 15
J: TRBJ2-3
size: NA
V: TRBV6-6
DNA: TGTGCCAGCAGGTTGACTAGCGGGAACACAGATACGCAGTATTTT
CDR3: CASRLTSGNTDTQYF

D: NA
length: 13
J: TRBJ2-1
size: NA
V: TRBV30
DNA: TGTGCCTGGACCCCCGGACTCTACAATGAGCAGTTCTTC
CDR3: CAWTPGLYNEQFF

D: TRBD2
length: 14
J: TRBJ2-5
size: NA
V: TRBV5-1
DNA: TGCGCCAGCAGCAAGGGGAGGGCGAGGGAGACCCAGTACTTC
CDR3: CASSKGRARETQYF

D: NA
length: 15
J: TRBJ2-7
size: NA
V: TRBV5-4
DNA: TGTGCCAGCAGCCCCGGGGGAGGAGGGGTTTACGAGCAGTACTTC
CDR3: CASSPGGGGVYEQYF

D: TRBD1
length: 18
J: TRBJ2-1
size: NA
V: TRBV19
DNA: TGTGCCAGTAGTACCGGACAGGGGCACACGAAGACCTACAATGAGCAGTTCTTC
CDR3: CASSTGQGHTKTYNEQFF

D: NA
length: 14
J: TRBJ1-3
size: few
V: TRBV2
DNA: TGTGCCAGCAGTCTCGGACGTACTGGAAACACCATATATTTT
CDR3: CASSLGRTGNTIYF

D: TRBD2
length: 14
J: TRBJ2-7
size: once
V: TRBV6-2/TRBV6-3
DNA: TGTGCCAGCAGTTACGCTAGCGGCTCCTACGAGCAGTACTTC
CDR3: CASSYASGSYEQYF

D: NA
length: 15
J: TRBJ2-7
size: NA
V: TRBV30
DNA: TGTGCCTGGAGTGTAGGGCGGAGGGGTACCTACGAGCAGTACTTC
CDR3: CAWSVGRRGTYEQYF

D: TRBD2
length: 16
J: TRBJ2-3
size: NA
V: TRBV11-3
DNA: TGTGCCAGCAGCTTAACACTAGCGGGAGGGCCATATACGCAGTATTTT
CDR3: CASSLTLAGGPYTQYF